This record concerns one T cell receptor beta chain sequence. There is no known antigen for this receptor. No qualities accompany the bases; no much larger clone lies one base away. These data are taken from a study of blood T cell repertoires in COVID-19 (dated by TCRdb to 2020 to 2021). Study-level background: Samples from collaborators originated in the United States, Italy and Spain and spanned both the acute and convalescent phases of COVID-19. Subjects who had been exposed to COVID-19, were actively infected with it, or had recovered from it provided the deeply sampled blood TCRbeta repertoires that made up the dataset. Samples were obtained from the ongoing ImmuneRACE study (first 160 participants) and from 1,254 subjects provided by 6 global collaborators. The repertoires were made available in a free public database intended to serve as a resource for research on the immune response to SARS-CoV-2. Where available, HLA class I and class II types were obtained from metadata supplied by the sample provider rather than from assay-based typing. The material from the prospective study consisted of cDNA or gDNA derived from T cells, B-cell-depleted T cells, or PBMCs. The sample metadata nearly always contained a de-identified subject ID, COVID-19 status, age in years and sex. General study outcomes and caveats: How much clinical and demographic metadata was included differed by source and by participant, and the metadata was provided uncurated.

The CDR3, from cysteine to phenylalanine, totals 17 residues. Only the CDR3 region is kept as DNA, spanning 51 bases read in frame from base 1. Germline trimming amounts to 7 bases on V and 3 bases on J, with 10 as the count of junction bases outside the gene matches. According to the germline V gene, CDR1 reads SNHLY and CDR2 reads FYNNEI. At one collaborating source in Seattle, patients were enrolled during active infection and were followed longitudinally through the course of disease. Collaborating institutions collected whole blood in K2EDTA tubes following their own protocols. Collaborator samples were shipped for TCRbeta analysis as frozen whole blood, isolated PBMCs, or DNA extracted from either sample type. TCRbeta CDR3 regions were amplified from genomic DNA by means of the immunoSEQ Assay, a bias-controlled multiplex PCR. Regarding the original processing steps: Within the assay, amplification of reference gene primers was used to estimate how many nucleated cells each sample contained. Sequence reads were collapsed and filtered to measure the absolute abundance of every unique TCRbeta CDR3 rearrangement. For each sample, productive Simpson clonality was calculated as the square root of Simpson's diversity index across productive rearrangements. In its TCRdb copy, this immuneACCESS table keeps in-frame sequences only and misses some clones. Where compared with another copy, unresolved V genes explain less than half of these, and the others have no known cause. The DNA was the basis for D and trimming; V, J and clone size are from that table. Across this sample there are 140,000 or so clones, with roughly 83% seen only once. 5% of the sample goes to the ten largest clones.

Material: peripheral blood. The rearranged segments are TRBV2 and TRBJ2-6; TRBD2 lines up with 9 middle nucleotides. This receptor was identified in a woman in her 70s with COVID-19, enrolled during active disease. For the CDR3, the sequence is CASTGRAGGFGANVLTF. The DNA sequence is given as TGTGCCAGCACAGGAAGAGCGGGGGGTTTTGGGGCCAACGTCCTGACTTTC.